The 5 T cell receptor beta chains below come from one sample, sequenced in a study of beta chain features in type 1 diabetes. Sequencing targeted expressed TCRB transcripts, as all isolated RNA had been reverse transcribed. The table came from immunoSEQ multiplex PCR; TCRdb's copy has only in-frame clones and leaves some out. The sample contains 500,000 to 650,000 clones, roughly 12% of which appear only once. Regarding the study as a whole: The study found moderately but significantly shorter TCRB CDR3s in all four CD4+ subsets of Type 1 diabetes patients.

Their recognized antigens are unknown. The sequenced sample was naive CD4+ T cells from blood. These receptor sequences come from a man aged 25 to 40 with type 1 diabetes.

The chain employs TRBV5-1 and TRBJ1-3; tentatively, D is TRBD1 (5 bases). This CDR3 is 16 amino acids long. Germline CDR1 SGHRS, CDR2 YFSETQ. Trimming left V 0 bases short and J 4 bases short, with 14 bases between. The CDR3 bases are TGCGCCAGCAGCTTGGAAAACCCGAGGGACGGAAACACCATATATTTT. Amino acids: CASSLENPRDGNTIYF.

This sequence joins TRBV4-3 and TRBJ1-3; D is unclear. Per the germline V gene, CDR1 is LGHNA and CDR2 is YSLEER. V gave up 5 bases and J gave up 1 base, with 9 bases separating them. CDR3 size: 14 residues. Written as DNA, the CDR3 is TGCGCCAGCAGCGAACAGATGTCTGGAAACACCATATATTTT. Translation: CASSEQMSGNTIYF.

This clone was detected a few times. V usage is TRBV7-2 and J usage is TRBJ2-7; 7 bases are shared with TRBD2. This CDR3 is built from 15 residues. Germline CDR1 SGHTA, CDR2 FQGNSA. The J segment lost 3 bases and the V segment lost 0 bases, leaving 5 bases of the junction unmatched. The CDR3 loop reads CASSLAGSGDYEQYF. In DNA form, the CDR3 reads TGTGCCAGCAGCTTAGCCGGCAGCGGGGACTACGAGCAGTACTTC.

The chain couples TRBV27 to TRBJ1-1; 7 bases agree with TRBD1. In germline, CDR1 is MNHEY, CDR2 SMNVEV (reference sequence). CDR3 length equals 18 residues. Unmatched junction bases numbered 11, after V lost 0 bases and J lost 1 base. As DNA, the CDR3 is TGTGCCAGCAGTTTATCCTTTCCCAGGGGGATGGAGAACACTGAAGCTTTCTTT. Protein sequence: CASSLSFPRGMENTEAFF.

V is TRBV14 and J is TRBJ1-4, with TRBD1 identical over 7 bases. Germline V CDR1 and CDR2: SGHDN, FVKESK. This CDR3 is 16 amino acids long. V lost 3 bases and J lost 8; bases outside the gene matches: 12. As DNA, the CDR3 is TGTGCCAGCAGCCACTCCGGGACAGCGTTTGTCGAAAAACTGTTTTTT. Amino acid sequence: CASSHSGTAFVEKLFF.